The T cell receptor beta chain under discussion was sequenced for a study of T cells in Graves' hyperthyroidism and ophthalmopathy. Study-wide results and caveats: Ophthalmopathy, as predicted by the model, came a median roughly 6.8 months after the prediction.

The table lists this clonotype with many counts. Its antigen is as yet unknown. A junction end diverges from the germline sequence, so it may reflect a read error. The CDR3 covers 12 residues. Germline lookup yields CDR1 MDHEN and CDR2 SYDVKM. Amplification yielded TCR beta CDR3 regions, with RNA transcripts as the source. Carried out on the TCR CDR3, a first-round RT-PCR used the HTBI primer set. TCRdb analysed the multiplex PCR reads with MiXCR anew, one entry per CDR3 protein. The repertoire holds about 58,000 distinct CDR3 sequences, with just under 50% as singletons. This chain connects TRBV28 to TRBJ2-7, with D unresolved. This TCR was sampled from a woman aged 25-40 years with Graves' ophthalmopathy. The sequencing sample was made of blood. The CDR3 sequence: CASSDSSSEQYF. DNA for the CDR3: TGTGCCAGCAGTGATAGCTCCTCCGAGCAGTACTTC.